This TCR beta chain appears in the sequencing data of a study of chemoradiotherapy in HPV16-positive cancers. Across the whole study: Candidate HPV-specific clones and shared TCR motifs came from two HPV16-positive patients.

Some clones are missing from TCRdb's copy, which holds only in-frame ones; the method was immunoSEQ multiplex PCR. The table shows about 14,000 clones, with approximately 90% occurring only once. The V gene's germline CDR1 is SGDLS and CDR2 YYNGEE. This CDR3 comprises 16 residues. The V and J ends lost 4 bases and 1 base respectively, with 17 bases between them. Repeated repertoire sampling spanned the course of chemoradiotherapy. This clone appeared once. Its antigen is undetermined. Study-wide findings and caveats: HPV-specific T cells were functionally defined from only a couple of HPV16-positive patients. Non-HPV-specific T cells did not expand in tumors during treatment, whereas candidate HPV-specific clones and E7-related motifs did.

The V and J genes are TRBV9 and TRBJ1-1, with a weak D call TRBD1 (5 bases). The clonotype was recovered from a human donor with HPV-associated anogenital cancer. Sample: blood, taken from a patient who underwent chemoradiotherapy. The CDR3 sequence is CASSPSRGGENTEAFF. CDR3 coding DNA: TGTGCCAGCAGCCCAAGCCGGGGGGGGGAGAACACTGAAGCTTTCTTT.